What follows are 16 T cell receptor beta chains derived from one specimen sequenced in a study of shared clonotypes between healthy human individuals. Some clones are missing from TCRdb's copy, which holds only in-frame ones; the method was immunoSEQ multiplex PCR. The sample carries about 2 million clones, over 85% recorded once. CD8 cells regarded as naive lacked CD45RO, were positively chosen for CCR7, and omitted terminally differentiated effector memory CD45RA+ cells. Sequenced: naive CD8+ T cells sorted from blood. The source is a man aged 18 to 29 in good health.

The chain couples TRBV30 to TRBJ1-1, with D hard to call. The CDR3 loop spans 16 amino acids. Germline V gene sequence: CDR1 GTSNPN, CDR2 SVGIG (reference sequence). Trimming cost V 0 bases and J 0 bases, with 14 bases left between them. The CDR3 is CAWSVEQTQMNTEAFF. CDR3 in DNA: TGTGCCTGGAGTGTAGAACAAACCCAAATGAACACTGAAGCTTTCTTT.

On this clone: Other DNA sequences from this sample encode an identical CDR3 as well. The chain joins TRBV30 to TRBJ2-7; perhaps TRBD2 as D (6 bases). V was trimmed by 2 bases and J by 4 bases, leaving 6 bases between them. This CDR3 contains 11 residues. The germline gives CDR1 GTSNPN, CDR2 SVGIG (reference sequence). CDR3 in DNA: TGTGCCTGGAGTCGGGGGTACGAGCAGTACTTC. Protein product: CAWSRGYEQYF.

The chain links TRBV6-1 to TRBJ1-2; no clear D. Germline V CDR1 and CDR2: MNHNS, SASEGT. The ends were cut back, 7 bases at V and 1 base at J, with 10 bases in the middle. This CDR3 is built from 13 residues. The CDR3 here is CASNLTNNYGYTF. The CDR3 DNA is TGTGCCAGCAATCTGACCAATAACTATGGCTACACCTTC.

In its sample, this clone was seen a few times. CDR3: CASSRGDNEQFF. CDR3 bases: TGTGCCAGCAGTCGGGGAGACAATGAGCAGTTCTTC. The rearrangement links TRBV27 to TRBJ2-1; possible D gene TRBD2, 5 bases. Germline lookup yields CDR1 MNHEY and CDR2 SMNVEV (reference sequence). The CDR3 sequence is 12 residues long. Trimming left V 5 bases short and J 5 bases short, with 7 bases between.

This clone has a single count. The chain is built from TRBV5-6 and TRBJ1-2; D perhaps matches TRBD1 (6 bases). The CDR3 covers 16 residues. V shed 0 bases and J shed 4 bases, with 16 bases lying between them. Germline CDR1 reads SGHDT; CDR2 reads YYEEEE. CDR3 sequence reads: CASSLAEAGASYGYTF. The CDR3 DNA sequence: TGTGCCAGCAGCTTGGCCGAGGCGGGGGCGAGCTATGGCTACACCTTC.

A note on this clone: Its ends do not fully match the called genes, so a read error is possible. Other DNA sequences within the sample encode an identical CDR3. This chain connects TRBV7-8 to TRBJ2-3; 8 nucleotides line up with TRBD1. The CDR3 is 15 amino acids. Germline-derived CDR1 and CDR2 are SGHVS and FQNEAQ. Here the CDR3 DNA reads TGTGCCAGCAGCCTAGCAGGGGGCAGCACAGATACGCAGTATTTT. It specifies CASSLAGGSTDTQYF.

This chain joins TRBV7-9 and TRBJ1-1; no clear D. CDR1 is SEHNR and CDR2 is FQNEAQ in the germline V gene (reference sequence). The CDR3 totals 11 residues. Trimming removed 4 bases at V and 10 bases at J, with 10 bases between. For the CDR3, the DNA is TGTGCCAGCAGCTCCGGGTATTTAGCTTTCTTT. The encoded protein is CASSSGYLAFF. The full variable domain, with the rest looked up from reference TRBV7-9 and TRBJ1-1, is DTGVSQNPRHKITKRGQNVTFRCDPISEHNRLYWYRQTLGQGPEFLTYFQNEAQLEKSRLLSDRFSAERPKGSFSTLEIQRTEQGDSAMYLCASSSGYLAFFGQGTRLTVV.

The V call is TRBV27, the J call TRBJ2-1, with D perhaps TRBD2 (6 bases). This CDR3 is 16 amino acids long. Looked up from germline, CDR1 is MNHEY and CDR2 is SMNVEV (reference sequence). V was trimmed by 2 bases and J by 0 bases, leaving 11 bases between them. CDR3 in DNA: TGTGCCAGCAGTTTACTAGCGACCCTCTCCTACAATGAGCAGTTCTTC. Translating gives CASSLLATLSYNEQFF.

The rearrangement uses TRBV11-2 and TRBJ2-5; D might be TRBD2 (6 bases). Germline V gene lookup returns CDR1 SGHAT and CDR2 FQNNGV. The V gene lost 1 base and the J gene lost 11 bases, with 11 bases spanning the gap. The CDR3 has 12 residues. Here the CDR3 reads CASSLAPGEQYF. The CDR3 nucleotides are TGTGCCAGCAGCTTAGCACCGGGGGAACAGTACTTC.

The chain joins TRBV5-6 to TRBJ2-1; tentative D call: TRBD2 (5 bases). Per germline, CDR1 SGHDT and CDR2 YYEEEE. Trimming took off 0 bases at V and 8 bases at J, with 15 bases between the two ends. The CDR3 runs 15 residues. The CDR3: CASSLAAARVDEQFF. CDR3 DNA sequence: TGTGCCAGCAGCTTGGCAGCGGCGAGAGTTGATGAGCAGTTCTTC.

The chain couples TRBV6-5 to TRBJ2-7; 7 bases are shared with TRBD1. From germline, CDR1 is MNHEY and CDR2 SVGAGI. With V trimmed by 6 bases and J by 0 bases, 8 bases remained unmatched. This CDR3 has 15 residues. CDR3 DNA sequence: TGTGCCAGCAGCTCAGGACAGGACAGCTCCTACGAGCAGTACTTC. It encodes CASSSGQDSSYEQYF.

V and J are TRBV6-5 and TRBJ2-1, with TRBD2 matching 8 bases. This CDR3 spans 16 amino acids. The germline gives CDR1 MNHEY, CDR2 SVGAGI. The trim removed 0 bases at V and 6 bases at J, leaving 7 bases unmatched. DNA for the CDR3: TGTGCCAGCAGTTACTCTTCCGGGGGGGGCCCCAATGAGCAGTTCTTC. Its translation: CASSYSSGGGPNEQFF.

The genes are TRBV7-9 and TRBJ2-1; TRBD1 agrees at 9 bases. Germline V gene lookup returns CDR1 SEHNR and CDR2 FQNEAQ (reference sequence). The J segment lost 7 bases and the V segment lost 5 bases, leaving 9 bases of the junction unmatched. This CDR3 region has 15 residues. Here the CDR3 reads CASSLSGTGWNEQFF. CDR3 coding DNA: TGTGCCAGCAGCCTATCCGGGACAGGGTGGAATGAGCAGTTCTTC.

This clone was counted once. The rearrangement uses TRBV7-6 and TRBJ1-2; D is ambiguous. V was trimmed by 5 bases and J by 3 bases, leaving 10 bases between them. CDR1 is SGHVS and CDR2 is FNYEAQ in the germline V gene. CDR3 length: 13 residues. The CDR3 is CASSPDGDYGYTF. The CDR3 DNA reads TGTGCCAGCAGCCCGGACGGAGACTATGGCTACACCTTC.

This chain links TRBV27 with TRBJ2-7; weak D call: TRBD2 (6 bases). V lost 5 bases and J lost 0, with 17 bases in between. The CDR3 spans 16 residues. Germline CDR1 and CDR2: MNHEY and SMNVEV (reference sequence). The chain's CDR3 is CASSIAGLLSSYEQYF. The CDR3 DNA reads TGTGCCAGCAGTATCGCGGGACTCTTGAGCTCCTACGAGCAGTACTTC.

The chain has TRBV27 and TRBJ1-1, with unresolved D. V was trimmed by 4 bases and J by 2 bases, leaving 8 bases between them. Germline loops: CDR1 MNHEY, CDR2 SMNVEV (reference sequence). The CDR3 contains 13 residues. DNA of the CDR3: TGTGCCAGCAGTTGGTTGGGAAACACTGAAGCTTTCTTT. This codes for CASSWLGNTEAFF.